This TCR beta chain comes out of a study of PD-1 blockade in mismatch repair-deficient tumors. Whole-study findings and limits: Tumor-resident clones, often undetectable pretreatment in blood, expanded then contracted after pembrolizumab.

The CDR3 extends over 14 amino acids. Deletions cut 0 bases from V and 4 bases from J, with 7 bases between. From germline, CDR1 is WNHNN and CDR2 SYGVQD (reference sequence). A remark on this clone: Its antigen is undetermined.

Here immunoSEQ multiplex PCR was the method, and the copy in TCRdb shows in-frame clones only, minus some. The sample lists approximately 100,000 clones, 82% occurring once. This sample comprised peripheral blood, obtained roughly 35 weeks after starting pembrolizumab. The receptor was derived from an adult with mismatch repair-deficient cancer. The chain links TRBV10-1 to TRBJ2-1; D is unclear. The CDR3, as DNA: TGCGCCAGCAGTGAGTCGAATAGTTACAATGAGCAGTTCTTC. It encodes CASSESNSYNEQFF.